Below, 8 T cell receptor beta chains from the same sample are listed, as sequenced in a study of post-analysis software for immune sequencing data. Study outcomes and limitations: Among 5 or 6 TRBV segments more frequent in patients than controls were TRBV5-6, TRBV5-1 and TRBV20-1.

Tagging with unique molecular identifiers was a feature of the TCR beta cDNA libraries. One entry per CDR3 protein, called by TCRdb with MiXCR from the PCR reads. The repertoire holds around 440,000 distinct CDR3 sequences, with around 40% as singletons. Antigens for these TCRs are unknown. What was sequenced was blood. The receptor set was obtained from a girl aged 10-17 years with multiple sclerosis.

The J gene is TRBJ2-6, the V gene TRBV27; 8 nucleotides align to TRBD1. V was clipped by 6 bases and J by 4 bases; unmatched bases: 5. Germline V lookup: CDR1 MNHEY, CDR2 SMNVEV (reference sequence). The CDR3 runs 15 residues. The CDR3 region is CASRPYRGGANVLTF. In DNA, the CDR3 is TGTGCCAGCAGACCCTACAGGGGGGGGGCCAACGTCCTGACTTTC.

The genes are TRBV12-3 or TRBV12-4 and TRBJ1-4; D is unclear. Trimming removed 5 bases at V and 5 bases at J, with 18 bases between. The CDR3 covers 16 residues. The CDR3 is CASSPTSAGINEKLFF. The CDR3 DNA reads as TGTGCCAGCAGTCCCACTTCCGCGGGAATCAATGAAAAACTGTTTTTT.

In this sample, this clonotype turned up many times. The V gene is TRBV2, the J gene TRBJ1-4; D remains unclear. CDR1 is SNHLY and CDR2 is FYNNEI in the germline V gene. V was pared by 6 bases and J by 8 bases, with 10 bases between. The CDR3 has 12 amino acids. The CDR3 is CASRQSGEKLFF. CDR3 sequence (DNA): TGTGCCAGCAGGCAGAGTGGAGAAAAACTGTTTTTT.

The chain links TRBV24-1 to TRBJ1-1, with a possible D match to TRBD1 (6 bases). CDR3 length equals 18 residues. Germline V gene data show CDR1 as KGHDR and CDR2 as SFDVKD. Deletions cut 6 bases from V and 4 bases from J, with 26 bases between. CDR3 sequence: CATSTGAGDPIAGTEAFF. The CDR3 DNA is TGTGCCACCAGTACCGGGGCAGGGGATCCCATTGCCGGCACTGAAGCTTTCTTT.

A single count supports this clonotype. The genes are TRBV9 and TRBJ2-1, with D hard to call. CDR3 length: 15 amino acids. V dropped 0 bases and J dropped 0 bases, with 7 bases sitting between them. The germline CDR1 and CDR2 sequences are SGDLS and YYNGEE. CDR3 DNA sequence: TGTGCCAGCAGCGTAGCCCTGAGCTCCTACAATGAGCAGTTCTTC. Encoded protein: CASSVALSSYNEQFF. The full variable domain, in which reference TRBV9 and TRBJ2-1 provide the parts outside the CDR3, is DSGVTQTPKHLITATGQRVTLRCSPRSGDLSVYWYQQSLDQGLQFLIQYYNGEERAKGNILERFSAQQFPDLHSELNLSSLELGDSALYFCASSVALSSYNEQFFGPGTRLTVL.

Here the CDR3 reads CSVGDTGGSYGYTF. The DNA of the CDR3 is TGCAGCGTTGGAGATACCGGAGGAAGCTATGGCTACACCTTC. The chain links TRBV29-1 to TRBJ1-2; D call uncertain. The CDR3 has 14 amino acids. V lost 4 bases and J 4 bases, leaving 16 bases between the germline ends. Germline V gene lookup returns CDR1 SQVTM and CDR2 ANQGSEA. The full variable domain, in which reference TRBV29-1 and TRBJ1-2 provide the parts outside the CDR3, is SAVISQKPSRDICQRGTSLTIQCQVDSQVTMMFWYRQQPGQSLTLIATANQGSEATYESGFVIDKFPISRPNLTFSTLTVSNMSPEDSSIYLCSVGDTGGSYGYTFGSGTRLTVV.

The chain joins TRBV29-1 to TRBJ2-7; D might be TRBD2 (6 bases). Trimming stripped 4 bases from V and 9 bases from J, with 16 bases between. The germline V gene has CDR1 SQVTM and CDR2 ANQGSEA. The CDR3 totals 12 residues. The CDR3 is CSVVVTRSGQYF. CDR3 DNA: TGCAGCGTTGTGGTGACTAGATCCGGGCAGTACTTC.

The genes are TRBV12-3 or TRBV12-4 and TRBJ2-5; 7 nucleotides match TRBD1. The CDR3 is 13 amino acids. Losses at the gene ends were 7 bases for V and 4 bases for J; bases not matched to a gene: 6. Here the CDR3 DNA reads TGTGCCAGCAACACAGGGGTACCAGAGACCCAGTACTTC. Translating it yields CASNTGVPETQYF.